The 22 T cell receptor beta chains given below trace back to one sample, sequenced in a study of blood T cell repertoires in COVID-19. The data were produced by immunoSEQ multiplex PCR, yet TCRdb's version contains in-frame clones alone and is incomplete. The sample has around 300,000 clones, about 90% seen once. Sequencing used peripheral blood. Receptor source: a woman in her 40s with acute or convalescent COVID-19.

The rearrangement joins TRBV7-9 to TRBJ1-6; D possibly corresponds to TRBD1 (5 bases). CDR3 size: 16 residues. Deletions cut 6 bases from V and 9 bases from J, with 21 bases between. Germline CDR1 reads SEHNR; CDR2 reads FQNEAQ (reference sequence). The CDR3 sequence is CASRPTYGQGGSPLHF. As DNA, the CDR3 is TGTGCCAGCAGACCAACATACGGGCAGGGAGGTTCACCCCTCCACTTT.

This chain uses TRBV11-2 with TRBJ1-4, with D tentatively TRBD1 (6 bases). Germline V CDR1 and CDR2: SGHAT, FQNNGV. CDR3 length: 17 amino acids. V lost 0 bases and J 8 bases, leaving 19 bases between the germline ends. The CDR3, as DNA: TGTGCCAGCAGCTTAGATCCCCCGGGAGGGGGGGGAGAAAAACTGTTTTTT. It translates to CASSLDPPGGGGEKLFF.

This clone occurred a few times. V gene TRBV3-1 (or the pseudogene TRBV3-2) combines with J gene TRBJ1-5; tentatively, D is TRBD1 (5 bases). The V gene's germline CDR1 is LGHDT and CDR2 YNNKEL (reference sequence). This CDR3 region has 16 residues. V lost 4 bases, J lost 2 bases, and 15 bases lay in between. The CDR3 DNA reads as TGTGCCAGCAGCCCCGGGGGAGACACCCGCAATCAGCCCCAGCATTTT. Translating gives CASSPGGDTRNQPQHF.

This chain uses TRBV3-1 (or the pseudogene TRBV3-2) with TRBJ1-4; D call uncertain. Germline V gives CDR1 LGHDT, CDR2 YNNKEL (reference sequence). Between the trimmed V and J ends, which lost 4 bases and 8 bases, there was a span of 11 bases. This CDR3 contains 13 residues. The CDR3 loop reads CASSPVGSEKLFF. The CDR3 coding sequence is TGTGCCAGCAGCCCCGTGGGCAGCGAAAAACTGTTTTTT.

The chain combines TRBV7-3 with TRBJ1-4, with D unresolved. This CDR3 has 12 residues. The germline V and J ends were trimmed by 5 bases and 8 bases, with 9 bases remaining between them. CDR1 is SGHTA, CDR2 FQGTGA, per germline. This chain's CDR3 is CASSPTPEKLFF. CDR3 coding DNA: TGTGCCAGCAGCCCGACTCCAGAAAAACTGTTTTTT.

The chain has TRBV6-5 and TRBJ1-5; TRBD1 is a possible D gene (5 bases). The CDR3 covers 15 residues. V was trimmed by 0 bases and J by 2 bases, leaving 8 bases between them. The germline V gene encodes CDR1 MNHEY and CDR2 SVGAGI. In DNA form, the CDR3 reads TGTGCCAGCAGTTACTCCAGGGTAGGCAATCAGCCCCAGCATTTT. As protein: CASSYSRVGNQPQHF.

A single count supports this clone. The CDR3 protein is CASILGQGYEQFF. DNA of the CDR3: TGTGCCAGCATCTTAGGACAGGGCTATGAGCAGTTCTTC. The chain combines TRBV6-5 with TRBJ2-1; 8 bases fit TRBD1. Germline CDR1 is MNHEY and CDR2 is SVGAGI. V lost 7 bases, J lost 8 bases, and 7 bases stayed unmatched. This CDR3 region has 13 residues.

The rearrangement links TRBV29-1 to TRBJ1-1, with unresolved D. The germline CDR1 and CDR2 sequences are SQVTM and ANQGSEA. Trimming pared 5 bases from V and 1 base from J, leaving 5 bases between. The CDR3 contains 11 residues. The CDR3 bases are TGCAGCGTTTGGCAGAACACTGAAGCTTTCTTT. It encodes CSVWQNTEAFF.

V gene TRBV25-1 combines with J gene TRBJ2-5, with TRBD2 matching 8 bases. Germline V gene data show CDR1 as MGHDK and CDR2 as SYGVNS. The CDR3 has 17 amino acids. The J segment lost 1 base and the V segment lost 4 bases, leaving 11 bases of the junction unmatched. The CDR3 region has the DNA TGTGCCAGCAGTGTGTTTTCGGGACTAGTTTTCCAAGAGACCCAGTACTTC. Translation gives CASSVFSGLVFQETQYF.

The V call is TRBV19, the J call TRBJ1-1; D unclear. With 5 bases removed from V and 1 base from J, the gap between germline ends came to 14 bases. The CDR3 runs 15 residues. CDR1 LNHDA and CDR2 SQIVND come from the germline V gene (reference sequence). The CDR3, as DNA: TGTGCCAGTAGTGGGTTATTACCGGGGAACACTGAAGCTTTCTTT. Encoded protein: CASSGLLPGNTEAFF. Complete variable domain (other parts from reference TRBV19 and TRBJ1-1): DGGITQSPKYLFRKEGQNVTLSCEQNLNHDAMYWYRQDPGQGLRLIYYSQIVNDFQKGDIAEGYSVSREKKESFPLTVTSAQKNPTAFYLCASSGLLPGNTEAFFGQGTRLTVV.

The V and J genes are TRBV6-5 and TRBJ1-5, with unresolved D. This CDR3 has 12 amino acids. Germline assignment: CDR1 MNHEY and CDR2 SVGAGI. The V gene lost 6 bases and the J gene lost 7 bases, with 10 bases spanning the gap. This CDR3 is CASRPGLQPQHF. DNA for the CDR3: TGTGCCAGCAGGCCCGGACTGCAGCCCCAGCATTTT.

The V and J genes are TRBV7-8 and TRBJ1-2; unclear D gene. Between the trimmed V and J ends, which lost 1 base and 3 bases, there was a span of 9 bases. The CDR3 spans 14 residues. In germline, CDR1 is SGHVS, CDR2 FQNEAQ. CDR3: CASSLGGNHYGYTF. CDR3 sequence (DNA): TGTGCCAGCAGCTTAGGAGGCAACCACTATGGCTACACCTTC.

The chain links TRBV7-3 to TRBJ2-3; the D gene is possibly TRBD2 (6 bases). Germline-derived CDR1 and CDR2 are SGHTA and FQGTGA. Trimming left V 2 bases short and J 1 base short, with 10 bases between. This CDR3 spans 15 amino acids. CDR3: CASSLRRGGTDTQYF. The CDR3 bases are TGTGCCAGCAGCTTACGGCGGGGTGGCACAGATACGCAGTATTTT.

The V gene is TRBV5-1, the J gene TRBJ2-3; tentative D call: TRBD1 (6 bases). The CDR3 runs 15 residues. CDR1 is SGHRS, CDR2 YFSETQ, per germline. With 2 bases removed from V and 2 bases from J, the gap between germline ends came to 12 bases. In DNA form, the CDR3 reads TGCGCCAGCAGCTTCTCCGGGGACACCACAGATACGCAGTATTTT. Translated: CASSFSGDTTDTQYF.

The chain employs TRBV6-1 and TRBJ1-2, with TRBD1 matching over 7 bases. V lost 3 bases to trimming and J lost 4 bases; unmatched junction nucleotides: 11. Germline CDR1 is MNHNS and CDR2 is SASEGT. This CDR3 is 16 amino acids long. The CDR3, as DNA: TGTGCCAGCAGTGAGCGTGGACAGGCAGGACCCTATGGCTACACCTTC. Its protein product is CASSERGQAGPYGYTF.

Turning to this clone: The sample contains more than one DNA sequence encoding this CDR3. This sequence joins TRBV12-3 or TRBV12-4 and TRBJ1-2; TRBD1 matches at 8 bases. J was trimmed by 3 bases and V by 5 bases; bases with no gene match: 2. This CDR3 comprises 13 residues. CDR3 protein: CASSGQGYYGYTF. DNA of the CDR3: TGTGCCAGCAGTGGACAGGGATACTATGGCTACACCTTC.

In this sample, this clone turned up once. The V and J genes are TRBV24-1 and TRBJ2-1; 7 bases fit TRBD1. This CDR3 is 15 amino acids long. V shed 7 bases, J shed 7 bases, and the junction held 12 bases outside the gene matches. Germline values: CDR1 KGHDR, CDR2 SFDVKD. The CDR3 DNA reads as TGTGCCACCAGCAAACCCGGGACAGTTCTGAATGAGCAGTTCTTC. Translated: CATSKPGTVLNEQFF.

This clone was observed a single time. The V and J genes are TRBV7-9 and TRBJ1-2, with 10 positions matching TRBD1. The germline CDR1 and CDR2 sequences are SEHNR and FQNEAQ (reference sequence). V lost 4 bases, J lost 10 bases, and 3 bases stayed unmatched. The length of the CDR3 is 12 residues. The CDR3: CASSWGQGLYTF. CDR3 coding DNA: TGTGCCAGCAGCTGGGGACAGGGGCTCTACACCTTC.

The chain couples TRBV7-9 to TRBJ1-5, with D perhaps matching TRBD1 (5 bases). The CDR3 length is 13 residues. Trimming took 5 bases from V and 5 from J, leaving 10 bases between them. Germline V CDR1 and CDR2: SEHNR, FQNEAQ (reference sequence). The CDR3 is CASSQGGDQPQHF. As DNA, the CDR3 is TGTGCCAGCAGCCAGGGAGGGGATCAGCCCCAGCATTTT.

This chain joins TRBV5-6 and TRBJ1-1, with unresolved D. Trimming shortened V by 0 bases and J by 1 base, and 7 bases separated the two germline ends. Germline CDR1 reads SGHDT; CDR2 reads YYEEEE. This CDR3 has 14 residues. The chain's CDR3 is CASSLGTANTEAFF. The CDR3 coding sequence is TGTGCCAGCAGCTTGGGTACAGCGAACACTGAAGCTTTCTTT. The full variable domain, in which reference TRBV5-6 and TRBJ1-1 provide the parts outside the CDR3, is DAGVTQSPTHLIKTRGQQVTLRCSPKSGHDTVSWYQQALGQGPQFIFQYYEEEERQRGNFPDRFSGHQFPNYSSELNVNALLLGDSALYLCASSLGTANTEAFFGQGTRLTVV.

This clone is a singleton in its sample. This rearrangement joins TRBV5-1 to TRBJ1-1, with D unclear. There are 15 residues in the CDR3. Germline CDR1 is SGHRS and CDR2 is YFSETQ. Between the trimmed V and J ends, which lost 7 bases and 1 base, there was a span of 17 bases. CDR3 sequence (DNA): TGCGCCAGCCGCCGGGGTGGAGGGTCGAACACTGAAGCTTTCTTT. Amino acids: CASRRGGGSNTEAFF.

The genes are TRBV5-1 and TRBJ2-7, with 7 nucleotides matching TRBD2. J lost 3 bases, V lost 2 bases, and 8 bases had no gene match. CDR1 is SGHRS and CDR2 is YFSETQ in the germline V gene. This CDR3 has 15 residues. The CDR3 DNA reads TGCGCCAGCAGCTTCGGTGGGGGGGTCGGCTACGAGCAGTACGTC. It yields the protein CASSFGGGVGYEQYV.